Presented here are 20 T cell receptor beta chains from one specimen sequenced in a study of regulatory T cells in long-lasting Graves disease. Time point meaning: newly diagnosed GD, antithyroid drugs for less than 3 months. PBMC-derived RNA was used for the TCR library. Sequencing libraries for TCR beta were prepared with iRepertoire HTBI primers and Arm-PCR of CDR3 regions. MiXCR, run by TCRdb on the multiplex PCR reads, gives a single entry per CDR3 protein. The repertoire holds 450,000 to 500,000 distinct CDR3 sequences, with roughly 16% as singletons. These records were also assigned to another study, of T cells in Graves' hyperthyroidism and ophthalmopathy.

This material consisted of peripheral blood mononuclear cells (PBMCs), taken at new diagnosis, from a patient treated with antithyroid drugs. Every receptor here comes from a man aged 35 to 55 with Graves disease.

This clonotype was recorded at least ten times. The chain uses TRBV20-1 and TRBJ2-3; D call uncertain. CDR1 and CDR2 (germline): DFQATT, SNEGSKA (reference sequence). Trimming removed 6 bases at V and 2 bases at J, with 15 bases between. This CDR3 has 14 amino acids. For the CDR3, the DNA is TGCAGTGCCCCGGTAGAGGAACTCACAGATACGCAGTATTTT. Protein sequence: CSAPVEELTDTQYF.

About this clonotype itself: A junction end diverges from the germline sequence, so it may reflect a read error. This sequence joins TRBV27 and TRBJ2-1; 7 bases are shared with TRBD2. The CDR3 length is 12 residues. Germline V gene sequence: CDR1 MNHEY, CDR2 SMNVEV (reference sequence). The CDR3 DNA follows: TGTGCCAACAGTCCCCATGGGAGGGGACAGTTCTTC. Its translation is CANSPHGRGQFF.

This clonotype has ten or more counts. The CDR3 loop is CASSLGWGTGPQETQYF. CDR3 in DNA: TGTGCCAGCAGCCTGGGTTGGGGTACAGGGCCGCAAGAGACCCAGTACTTC. The genes are TRBV5-5 and TRBJ2-5; D might be TRBD1 (6 bases). The V gene's germline CDR1 is SGHKS and CDR2 YYEKEE (reference sequence). The CDR3 covers 17 residues. The V end was cut by 4 bases, the J end by 2 bases, with 21 bases between.

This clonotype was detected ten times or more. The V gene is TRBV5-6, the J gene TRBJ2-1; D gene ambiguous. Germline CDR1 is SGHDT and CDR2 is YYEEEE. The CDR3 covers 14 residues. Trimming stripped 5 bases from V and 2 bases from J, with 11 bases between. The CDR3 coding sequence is TGTGCCAGCAGGAGAATAGGGACCTACAATGAGCAGTTCTTC. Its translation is CASRRIGTYNEQFF.

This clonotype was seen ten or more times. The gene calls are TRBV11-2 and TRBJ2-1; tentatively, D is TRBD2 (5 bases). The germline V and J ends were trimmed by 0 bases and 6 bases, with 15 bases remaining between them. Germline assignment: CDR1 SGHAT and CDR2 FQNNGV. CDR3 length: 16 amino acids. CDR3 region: CASSLDGRTRGNEQFF. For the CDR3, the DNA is TGTGCCAGCAGCTTAGATGGACGTACCCGGGGCAATGAGCAGTTCTTC. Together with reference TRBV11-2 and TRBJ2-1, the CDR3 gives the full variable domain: EAGVAQSPRYKIIEKRQSVAFWCNPISGHATLYWYQQILGQGPKLLIQFQNNGVVDDSQLPKDRFSAERLKGVDSTLKIQPAKLEDSAVYLCASSLDGRTRGNEQFFGPGTRLTVL.

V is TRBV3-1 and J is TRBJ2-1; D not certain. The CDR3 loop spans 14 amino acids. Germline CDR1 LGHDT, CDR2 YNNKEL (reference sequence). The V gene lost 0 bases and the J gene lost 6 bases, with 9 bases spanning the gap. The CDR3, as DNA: TGTGCCAGCAGCCAAGACCTAGTGTCCAATGAGCAGTTCTTC. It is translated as CASSQDLVSNEQFF.

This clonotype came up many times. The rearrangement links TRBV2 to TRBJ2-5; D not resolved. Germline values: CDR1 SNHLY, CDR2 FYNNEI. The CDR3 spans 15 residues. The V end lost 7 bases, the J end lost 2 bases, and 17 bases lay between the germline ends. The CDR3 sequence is CASKRSDGVQETQYF. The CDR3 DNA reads TGTGCCAGCAAGAGGAGCGATGGGGTACAAGAGACCCAGTACTTC.

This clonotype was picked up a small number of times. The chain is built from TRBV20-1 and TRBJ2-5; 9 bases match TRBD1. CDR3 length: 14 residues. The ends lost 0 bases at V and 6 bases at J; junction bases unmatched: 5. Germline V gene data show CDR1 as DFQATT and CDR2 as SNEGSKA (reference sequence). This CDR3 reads CSARDLQGAKTQYF. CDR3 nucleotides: TGCAGTGCTAGAGATTTACAGGGGGCAAAGACCCAGTACTTC.

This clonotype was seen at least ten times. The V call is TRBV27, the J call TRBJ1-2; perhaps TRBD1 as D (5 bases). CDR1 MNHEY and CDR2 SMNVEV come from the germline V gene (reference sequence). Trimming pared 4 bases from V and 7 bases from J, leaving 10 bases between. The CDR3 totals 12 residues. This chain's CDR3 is CASSSRASGYTF. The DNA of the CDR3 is TGTGCCAGCAGTTCCAGGGCTTCTGGCTACACCTTC.

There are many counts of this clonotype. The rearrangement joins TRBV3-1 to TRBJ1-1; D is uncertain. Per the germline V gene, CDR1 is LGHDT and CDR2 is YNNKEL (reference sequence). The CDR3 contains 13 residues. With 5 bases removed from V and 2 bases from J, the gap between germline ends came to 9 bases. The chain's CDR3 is CASSRTLNTEAFF. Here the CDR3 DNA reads TGTGCCAGCAGCAGGACTTTAAACACTGAAGCTTTCTTT.

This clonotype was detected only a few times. The CDR3 is CASRGRSGRWSDTQYF. The DNA for the CDR3 is TGTGCCAGCAGGGGCCGTAGCGGGAGGTGGTCAGATACGCAGTATTTT. J is TRBJ2-3 and V is TRBV27; 10 bases are shared with TRBD2. The CDR3 spans 16 residues. With 6 bases clipped from V and 4 bases from J, the junction kept 10 bases outside the gene matches. CDR1 and CDR2 from the germline V gene are MNHEY and SMNVEV (reference sequence).

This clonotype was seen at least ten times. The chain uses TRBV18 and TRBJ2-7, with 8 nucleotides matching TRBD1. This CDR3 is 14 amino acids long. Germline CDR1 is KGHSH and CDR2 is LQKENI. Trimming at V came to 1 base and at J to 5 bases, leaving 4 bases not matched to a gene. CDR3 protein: CASSPRQGADEQYF. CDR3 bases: TGTGCCAGCTCACCACGGCAGGGGGCTGACGAGCAGTACTTC.

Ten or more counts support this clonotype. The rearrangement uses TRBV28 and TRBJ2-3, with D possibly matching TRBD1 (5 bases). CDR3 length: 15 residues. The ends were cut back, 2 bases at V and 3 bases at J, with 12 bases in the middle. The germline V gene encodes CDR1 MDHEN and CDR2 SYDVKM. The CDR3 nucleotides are TGTGCCAGCAGTTTAGACAGTCCGGAGACAGATACGCAGTATTTT. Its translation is CASSLDSPETDTQYF.

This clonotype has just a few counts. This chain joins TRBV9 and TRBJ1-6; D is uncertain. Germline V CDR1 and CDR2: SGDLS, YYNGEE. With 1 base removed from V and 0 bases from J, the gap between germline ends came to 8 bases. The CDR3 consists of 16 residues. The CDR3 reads CASSVSENSYNSPLHF. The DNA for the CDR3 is TGTGCCAGCAGCGTAAGCGAAAACTCCTATAATTCACCCCTCCACTTT.

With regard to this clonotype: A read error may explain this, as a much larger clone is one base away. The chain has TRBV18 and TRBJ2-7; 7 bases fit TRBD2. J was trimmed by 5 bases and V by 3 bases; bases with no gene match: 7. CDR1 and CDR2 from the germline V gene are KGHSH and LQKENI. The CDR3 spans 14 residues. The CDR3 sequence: CASSPRAGFHEQYF. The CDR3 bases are TGTGCCAGCTCACCGCGAGCGGGGTTCCACGAGCAGTACTTC.

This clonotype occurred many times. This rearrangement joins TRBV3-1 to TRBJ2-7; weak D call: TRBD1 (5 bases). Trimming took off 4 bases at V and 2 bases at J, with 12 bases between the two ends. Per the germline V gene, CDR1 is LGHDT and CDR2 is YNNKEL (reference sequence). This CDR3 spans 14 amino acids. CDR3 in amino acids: CASSPKTVAYEQYF. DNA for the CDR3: TGTGCCAGCAGCCCGAAGACAGTTGCCTACGAGCAGTACTTC.

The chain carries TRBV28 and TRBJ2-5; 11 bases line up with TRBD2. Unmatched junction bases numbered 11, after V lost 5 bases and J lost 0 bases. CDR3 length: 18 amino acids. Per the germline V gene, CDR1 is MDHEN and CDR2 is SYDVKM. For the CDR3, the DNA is TGTGCCAGCAGTCCTCGCAGACTAGCGGGGACCAACCAAGAGACCCAGTACTTC. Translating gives CASSPRRLAGTNQETQYF.

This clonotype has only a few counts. The CDR3 nucleotides read TGTGCCAGCAGCCGAACGGGGGGTTTAGCCACTGAAGCTTTCTTT. It translates to CASSRTGGLATEAFF. The chain is built from TRBV5-4 and TRBJ1-1; D is possibly TRBD1 (5 bases). The CDR3 consists of 15 residues. From germline, CDR1 is SGHNT and CDR2 YYREEE (reference sequence). V was clipped by 4 bases and J by 4 bases, with 17 bases between them.

The CDR3 sequence is CASSYWLVVSGQGARFETQYF. CDR3 in DNA: TGTGCCAGCAGTTACTGGCTCGTGGTCTCGGGACAGGGGGCGCGTTTTGAGACCCAGTACTTC. The chain joins TRBV28 to TRBJ2-5, with 12 bases matching TRBD1. The CDR3 covers 21 residues. CDR1 is MDHEN and CDR2 is SYDVKM in the germline V gene. Unmatched junction bases numbered 23, after V lost 4 bases and J lost 5 bases.

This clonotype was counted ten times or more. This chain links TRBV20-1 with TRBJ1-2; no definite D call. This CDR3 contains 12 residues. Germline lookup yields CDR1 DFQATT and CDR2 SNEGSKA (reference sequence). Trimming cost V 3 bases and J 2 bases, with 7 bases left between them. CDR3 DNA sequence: TGCAGTGCTAGTCCCGGAAACTATGGCTACACCTTC. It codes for CSASPGNYGYTF.